These T cell receptor beta chains were read from a single sample in a study of T-cell reconstitution after alpha-beta-depleted transplantation in children. TCRdb processed the PCR reads anew with MiXCR; each CDR3 protein has one entry. Of under 850,000 distinct CDR3 sequences in the sample, over 10% are singletons; the top ten hold 0.79%. The sequenced sample was PBMCs, obtained before TCRalphabeta/CD19-depleted stem cell transplant. The receptors stem from a girl aged 2-10 years with congenital amegakaryocytic thrombocytopenia, due to receive a stem cell transplant. CDR3s include the opening cysteine and the closing phenylalanine or tryptophan. Each record gives: clone size, V gene, J gene, D gene, CDR3 DNA, CDR3 protein. D genes are given only for firm matches. Some rows mark clone size as missing; the rest say once, few, many or name a class of expanded clone.

size: few
V: TRBV20-1
J: TRBJ2-1
D: NA
DNA: TGCAGTGCTAGAGCACAGGGCGGTAGGGATGAGCAGTTCTTC
CDR3: CSARAQGGRDEQFF

size: many
V: TRBV29-1
J: TRBJ1-1
D: NA
DNA: TGCAGCGTTGAGTCAGGGCCTCGTGAAGCTTTCTTT
CDR3: CSVESGPREAFF

size: few
V: TRBV20-1
J: TRBJ2-5
D: TRBD2
DNA: TGCAGTGCTGAACCAAGCGGGGGCGAAGAGACCCAGTACTTC
CDR3: CSAEPSGGEETQYF

size: many
V: TRBV29-1
J: TRBJ1-2
D: NA
DNA: TGCAGCATCCGGGACCGGGACGACTATGGCTACACCTTC
CDR3: CSIRDRDDYGYTF

size: NA
V: TRBV6-4
J: TRBJ2-1
D: TRBD2
DNA: TGTGCCAGCAGTGACGGATTATACGCGGGAGGGTACGCTGAGCAGTTCTTC
CDR3: CASSDGLYAGGYAEQFF

size: many
V: TRBV12-3/TRBV12-4
J: TRBJ2-5
D: TRBD1
DNA: TGTGCCAGCAGTTTACGGACAGGGAGGAAGACCCAGTACTTC
CDR3: CASSLRTGRKTQYF

size: many
V: TRBV5-1
J: TRBJ2-3
D: NA
DNA: TGCGCCAGCAGCACGACCGGACGGAGCGGCACAGATACGCAGTATTTT
CDR3: CASSTTGRSGTDTQYF

size: few
V: TRBV2
J: TRBJ1-5
D: NA
DNA: TGTGCCAGCAGTGAGACAGCTCAGCCCCAGCATTTT
CDR3: CASSETAQPQHF

size: NA
V: TRBV18
J: TRBJ2-5
D: NA
DNA: TGTGCCAGCTCAGGAAAGGAAGAGACCCAGTACTTC
CDR3: CASSGKEETQYF

size: NA
V: TRBV7-3
J: TRBJ2-3
D: NA
DNA: TGTGCCAGCAGCTTAACCGGGCATAGCACAGATACGCAGTATTTT
CDR3: CASSLTGHSTDTQYF

size: NA
V: TRBV6-1
J: TRBJ1-5
D: NA
DNA: TGTGCCAGCTCACCAGGAATCAATCAGCCCCAGCATTTT
CDR3: CASSPGINQPQHF

size: NA
V: TRBV20-1
J: TRBJ2-5
D: TRBD2
DNA: TGCAGTGCTAGAGGGGGGGGTCGGGAGACCCAGTACTTC
CDR3: CSARGGGRETQYF

size: NA
V: TRBV6-5
J: TRBJ2-7
D: NA
DNA: TGTGCCAGCAGTTACTCACCCGTGTCCCACGAGCAGTACTTC
CDR3: CASSYSPVSHEQYF

size: NA
V: TRBV29-1
J: TRBJ2-3
D: NA
DNA: TGCAGCGTTGAAGATCCCTGGACTTTGAGCACAGATACGCAGTATTTT
CDR3: CSVEDPWTLSTDTQYF

size: few
V: TRBV20-1
J: TRBJ2-5
D: NA
DNA: TGCAGTGCTAGTGATCGGGTGGATTGGTACCAAGAGACCCAGTACTTC
CDR3: CSASDRVDWYQETQYF

size: few
V: TRBV12-5
J: TRBJ2-5
D: NA
DNA: TGTGCTAGTGGTTTAGAGTACCAAGAGACCCAGTACTTC
CDR3: CASGLEYQETQYF

size: NA
V: TRBV20-1
J: TRBJ2-1
D: TRBD2
DNA: TGCAGTGCTAGGGCCCTCGGCCCCGGACTAGCGGGAGGGCGATCTGAGCAGTTCTTC
CDR3: CSARALGPGLAGGRSEQFF

size: many
V: TRBV7-2
J: TRBJ1-6
D: TRBD1
DNA: TGTGCCAGCAGTCCGGGACAGCCTTTAAAAACACTCCACTTT
CDR3: CASSPGQPLKTLHF

size: many
V: TRBV5-1
J: TRBJ2-3
D: TRBD2
DNA: TGCGCCAGCAGCTTGCCGGGAGGCGCAGATACGCAGTATTTT
CDR3: CASSLPGGADTQYF

size: NA
V: TRBV11-2
J: TRBJ2-6
D: TRBD2
DNA: TGTGCCAGCAGCGAAGGACTAGCGGGAGTCACTGGGGCCAACGTCCTGACTTTC
CDR3: CASSEGLAGVTGANVLTF

size: many
V: TRBV5-1
J: TRBJ2-3
D: NA
DNA: TGCGCCAGCAGCTCCCTCGTCTTATCAGCGGATCGTGGCACAGATACGCAGTATTTT
CDR3: CASSSLVLSADRGTDTQYF

size: NA
V: TRBV7-9
J: TRBJ2-7
D: TRBD1
DNA: TGTGCCAGCAGCCCCCCTACAGACAGGGCAAGCTACGAGCAGTACTTC
CDR3: CASSPPTDRASYEQYF

size: many
V: TRBV12-3/TRBV12-4
J: TRBJ2-5
D: NA
DNA: TGTGCCAGCAGGCTTGGGATCCAAGAGACCCAGTACTTC
CDR3: CASRLGIQETQYF

size: NA
V: TRBV3-1
J: TRBJ2-2
D: NA
DNA: TGTGCCACCAGCCAAGCCCTACCTGGGATAGGGACCGGGGAGCTGTTTTTT
CDR3: CATSQALPGIGTGELFF

size: few
V: TRBV20-1
J: TRBJ2-1
D: TRBD1
DNA: TGCAGTGCTAGAGATTGGACAGGGGCCGAGCAGTTCTTC
CDR3: CSARDWTGAEQFF

size: many
V: TRBV20-1
J: TRBJ2-2
D: NA
DNA: TGCAGTGCTAGAGATCTTAGGCGGGACGACACCGGGGAGCTGTTTTTT
CDR3: CSARDLRRDDTGELFF

size: many
V: TRBV12-3/TRBV12-4
J: TRBJ1-4
D: NA
DNA: TGTGCCAGCAGGGAGGTGGGAGGAAGTGAAAAACTGTTTTTT
CDR3: CASREVGGSEKLFF

size: NA
V: TRBV2
J: TRBJ2-1
D: NA
DNA: TGTGCCAGGGAGATGGGGGAGCAGTTCTTC
CDR3: CAREMGEQFF

size: many
V: TRBV29-1
J: TRBJ2-1
D: NA
DNA: TGCAGCGCAAGGTCTCTGGGGGGGCCAGGGAGCTCCTACAATGAGCAGTTCTTC
CDR3: CSARSLGGPGSSYNEQFF

size: many
V: TRBV5-1
J: TRBJ1-4
D: NA
DNA: TGCGCCAGCAGCTGGGGAGTTTCGCAAGAAAAACTGTTTTTT
CDR3: CASSWGVSQEKLFF

size: NA
V: TRBV7-3
J: TRBJ2-2
D: TRBD2
DNA: TGTGCCAGCACGGGGACTAGCGGAGTAACCGGGGAGCTGTTTTTT
CDR3: CASTGTSGVTGELFF

size: many
V: TRBV24-1
J: TRBJ2-3
D: TRBD2
DNA: TGTGCCACCGGACTAGCAGATACGCAGTATTTT
CDR3: CATGLADTQYF

size: NA
V: TRBV28
J: TRBJ2-7
D: NA
DNA: TGTGCCAGGGGCCCAGGGCAGTTCGACTACGAGCAGTACTTC
CDR3: CARGPGQFDYEQYF

size: NA
V: TRBV12-3/TRBV12-4
J: TRBJ2-3
D: TRBD2
DNA: TGTGCCAGCAGTTTGGGTAGCGGGGTCACAGATACGCAGTATTTT
CDR3: CASSLGSGVTDTQYF

size: few
V: TRBV19
J: TRBJ2-2
D: NA
DNA: TGTGCCAGCAACAGGTACACCGGGGAGCTGTTTTTT
CDR3: CASNRYTGELFF

size: many
V: TRBV5-1
J: TRBJ1-2
D: NA
DNA: TGCGCCAGCAGCTTTTCCCCACTCGGGGCGGATGGCTACACCTTC
CDR3: CASSFSPLGADGYTF

size: many
V: TRBV7-2
J: TRBJ1-2
D: NA
DNA: TGTGCCAGCAGCCCCGACAGGTTCTATGGCTACACCTTC
CDR3: CASSPDRFYGYTF

size: few
V: TRBV12-3/TRBV12-4
J: TRBJ2-1
D: NA
DNA: TGTGCCAGCAGTTTAGCGGGGGCAGTGGGCAATGAGCAGTTCTTC
CDR3: CASSLAGAVGNEQFF

size: many
V: TRBV10-3
J: TRBJ1-5
D: NA
DNA: TGTGCCATCAGCGACAGGACTACCGGCCAGCCCCAGCATTTT
CDR3: CAISDRTTGQPQHF

size: few
V: TRBV7-2
J: TRBJ2-5
D: NA
DNA: TGTGCCAGCAGCTGGGCCAAGATGGGCCAGTACTTC
CDR3: CASSWAKMGQYF

size: NA
V: TRBV6-1
J: TRBJ2-1
D: TRBD2
DNA: TGTGCCTCTTTTGGGCTAGCGGGTAGGAATGAGCAGTTCTTC
CDR3: CASFGLAGRNEQFF

size: few
V: TRBV5-1
J: TRBJ2-3
D: TRBD2
DNA: TGCGCCAGCAGCCCCACCACCCCACTAGCGATGGTAGATACGCAGTATTTT
CDR3: CASSPTTPLAMVDTQYF

size: NA
V: TRBV29-1
J: TRBJ2-3
D: NA
DNA: TGCAGCCTGGCCAGGGGAGTACGAGATACGCAGTATTTT
CDR3: CSLARGVRDTQYF

size: many
V: TRBV7-8
J: TRBJ2-1
D: NA
DNA: TGTGCCAGCAGCCCCTGGGAAGATGAGCAGTTCTTC
CDR3: CASSPWEDEQFF

size: many
V: TRBV6-5
J: TRBJ1-5
D: NA
DNA: TGTGCCAGCAGTTTACATTACAATCAGCCCCAGCATTTT
CDR3: CASSLHYNQPQHF

size: few
V: TRBV18
J: TRBJ2-2
D: NA
DNA: TGTGCCAGCTCACCGGGTCCCCTGGGCACCGGGGAGCTGTTTTTT
CDR3: CASSPGPLGTGELFF

size: many
V: TRBV12-3/TRBV12-4
J: TRBJ1-3
D: TRBD1
DNA: TGTGCCAGCAGTACCTGGACAGGGAGCGACACCATATATTTT
CDR3: CASSTWTGSDTIYF

size: few
V: TRBV3-1
J: TRBJ2-2
D: NA
DNA: TGTGCCAGCAGCCAAGGAATAAGGGGTCCGAACACCGGGGAGCTGTTTTTT
CDR3: CASSQGIRGPNTGELFF

size: NA
V: TRBV14
J: TRBJ1-1
D: NA
DNA: TGTGCCAGCAGCCAATGGGGCGGCACTGAAGCTTTCTTT
CDR3: CASSQWGGTEAFF

size: many
V: TRBV5-1
J: TRBJ2-1
D: TRBD2
DNA: TGCGCCAGCAGGGGAGGGGAGTGGAATGAGCAGTTCTTC
CDR3: CASRGGEWNEQFF

size: many
V: TRBV27
J: TRBJ2-1
D: NA
DNA: TGTGCCAGCAGTTTCGAGGGGTACAATGAGCAGTTCTTC
CDR3: CASSFEGYNEQFF

size: NA
V: TRBV7-6
J: TRBJ2-2
D: TRBD2
DNA: TGTGCCAGCAGCCCTTCCCCGACTAGCGGGAGACCCGGGGAGCTGTTTTTT
CDR3: CASSPSPTSGRPGELFF

size: few
V: TRBV5-1
J: TRBJ2-5
D: TRBD2
DNA: TGCGCCAGCAGCTCACCGGCAGGGAGGGTAGAGACCCAGTACTTC
CDR3: CASSSPAGRVETQYF

size: many
V: TRBV29-1
J: TRBJ2-7
D: NA
DNA: TGCAGCGTTGGGGGGGGGCGGGAATACGAGCAGTACTTC
CDR3: CSVGGGREYEQYF